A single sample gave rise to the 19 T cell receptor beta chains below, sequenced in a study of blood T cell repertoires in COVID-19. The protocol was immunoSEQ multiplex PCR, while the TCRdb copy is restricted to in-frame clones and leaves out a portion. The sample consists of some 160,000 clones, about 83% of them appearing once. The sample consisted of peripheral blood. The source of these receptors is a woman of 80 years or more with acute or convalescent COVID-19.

CDR3 amino acids: CASSLEGQGTYEQYF. In nucleotides, the CDR3 is TGCGCCAGCAGCTTGGAAGGACAGGGGACCTACGAGCAGTACTTC. The rearrangement links TRBV5-1 to TRBJ2-7, with 9 positions matching TRBD1. Looked up from germline, CDR1 is SGHRS and CDR2 is YFSETQ. The CDR3 runs 15 residues. The ends lost 0 bases at V and 2 bases at J; junction bases unmatched: 3.

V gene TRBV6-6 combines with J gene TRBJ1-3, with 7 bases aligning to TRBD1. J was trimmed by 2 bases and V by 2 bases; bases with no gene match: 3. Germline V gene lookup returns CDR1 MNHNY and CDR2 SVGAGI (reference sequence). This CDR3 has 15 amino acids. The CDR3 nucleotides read TGTGCCAGCAGTTACGACAGGGTAGCTGGAAACACCATATATTTT. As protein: CASSYDRVAGNTIYF.

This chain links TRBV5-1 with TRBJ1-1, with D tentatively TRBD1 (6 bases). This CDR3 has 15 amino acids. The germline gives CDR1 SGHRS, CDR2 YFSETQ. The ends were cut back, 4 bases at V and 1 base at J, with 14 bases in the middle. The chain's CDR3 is CASSQSPTGNTEAFF. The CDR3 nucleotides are TGCGCCAGCAGCCAAAGCCCGACAGGGAACACTGAAGCTTTCTTT.

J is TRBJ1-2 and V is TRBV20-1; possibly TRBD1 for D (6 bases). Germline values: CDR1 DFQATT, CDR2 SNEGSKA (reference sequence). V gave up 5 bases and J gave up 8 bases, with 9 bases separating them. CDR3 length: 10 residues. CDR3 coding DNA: TGCAGTGCTTACACAGGGGGCTACACCTTC. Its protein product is CSAYTGGYTF.

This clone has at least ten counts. CDR3 sequence (DNA): TGTGCCAGCAGCGACACGGGGGGCGGCAATCAGCCCCAGCATTTT. This translates into CASSDTGGGNQPQHF. The genes are TRBV2 and TRBJ1-5; a possible D gene is TRBD1 (6 bases). The V end was cut by 6 bases, the J end by 2 bases, with 14 bases between. CDR1 and CDR2 from the germline V gene are SNHLY and FYNNEI. This CDR3 contains 15 residues.

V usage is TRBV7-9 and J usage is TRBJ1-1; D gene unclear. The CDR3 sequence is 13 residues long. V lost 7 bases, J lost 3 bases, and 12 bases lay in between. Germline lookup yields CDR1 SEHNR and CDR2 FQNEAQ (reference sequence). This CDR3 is CASIDLGDTEAFF. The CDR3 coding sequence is TGTGCCAGCATCGACCTGGGAGACACTGAAGCTTTCTTT.

This CDR3 reads CASSLGPRGNTEAFF. The CDR3 DNA reads as TGTGCCAGCAGTTTAGGCCCCCGAGGGAACACTGAAGCTTTCTTT. This chain links TRBV27 with TRBJ1-1; D not resolved. The germline V gene encodes CDR1 MNHEY and CDR2 SMNVEV (reference sequence). Trimming took 2 bases from V and 1 from J, leaving 11 bases between them. The CDR3 consists of 15 residues.

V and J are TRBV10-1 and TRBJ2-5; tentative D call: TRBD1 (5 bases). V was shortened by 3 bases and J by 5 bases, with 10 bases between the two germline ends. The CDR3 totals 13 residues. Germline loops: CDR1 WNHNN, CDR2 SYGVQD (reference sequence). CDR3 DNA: TGCGCCAGCAGTGACCAGGGCCGGGAGACCCAGTACTTC. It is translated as CASSDQGRETQYF.

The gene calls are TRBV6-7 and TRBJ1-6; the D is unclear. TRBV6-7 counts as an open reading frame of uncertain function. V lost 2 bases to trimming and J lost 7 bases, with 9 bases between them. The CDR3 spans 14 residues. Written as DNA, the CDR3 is TGTGCCAGCAGTTACACGCGGCGCAATTCACCCCTCCACTTT. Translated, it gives CASSYTRRNSPLHF.

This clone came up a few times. The CDR3 sequence: CASSHLLSGTYEQYF. The CDR3 region has the DNA TGTGCCAGCAGCCATCTCCTTAGCGGTACCTACGAGCAGTACTTC. The chain employs TRBV14 and TRBJ2-7; D might be TRBD2 (6 bases). Trimming removed 3 bases at V and 2 bases at J, with 14 bases between. The CDR3 is made up of 15 amino acids. The germline V gene encodes CDR1 SGHDN and CDR2 FVKESK. Based on the CDR3 plus reference TRBV14 and TRBJ2-7, the full variable domain is EAGVTQFPSHSVIEKGQTVTLRCDPISGHDNLYWYRRVMGKEIKFLLHFVKESKQDESGMPNNRFLAERTGGTYSTLKVQPAELEDSGVYFCASSHLLSGTYEQYFGPGTRLTVT.

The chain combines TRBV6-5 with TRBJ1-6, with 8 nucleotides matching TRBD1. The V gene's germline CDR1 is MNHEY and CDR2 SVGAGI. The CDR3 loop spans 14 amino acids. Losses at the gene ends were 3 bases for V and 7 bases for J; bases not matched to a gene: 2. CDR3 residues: CASSYNRGNSPLHF. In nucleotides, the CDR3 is TGTGCCAGCAGTTATAACAGGGGGAATTCACCCCTCCACTTT.

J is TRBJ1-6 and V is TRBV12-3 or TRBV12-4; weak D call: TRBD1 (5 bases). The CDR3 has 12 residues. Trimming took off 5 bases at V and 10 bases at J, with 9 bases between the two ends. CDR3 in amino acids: CASSQGRSPLHF. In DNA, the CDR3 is TGTGCCAGCAGTCAGGGTCGGTCACCCCTCCACTTT.

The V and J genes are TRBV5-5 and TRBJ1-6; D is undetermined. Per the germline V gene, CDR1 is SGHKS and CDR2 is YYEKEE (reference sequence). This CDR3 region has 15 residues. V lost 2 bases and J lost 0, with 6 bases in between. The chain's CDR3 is CASSFGSSYNSPLHF. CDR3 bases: TGTGCCAGCAGCTTCGGGAGCTCCTATAATTCACCCCTCCACTTT.

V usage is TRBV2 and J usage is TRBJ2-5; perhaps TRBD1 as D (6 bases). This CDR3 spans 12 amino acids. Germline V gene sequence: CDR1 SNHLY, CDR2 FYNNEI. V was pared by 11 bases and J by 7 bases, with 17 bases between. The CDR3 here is CAAKGDPGTQYF. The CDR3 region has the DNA TGTGCCGCAAAGGGGGACCCCGGGACCCAGTACTTC.

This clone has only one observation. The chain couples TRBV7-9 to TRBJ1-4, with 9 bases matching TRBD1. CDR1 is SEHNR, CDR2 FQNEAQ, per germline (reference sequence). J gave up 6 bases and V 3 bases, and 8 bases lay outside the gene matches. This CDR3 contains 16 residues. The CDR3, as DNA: TGTGCCAGCAGCTTCCCTAAGGACAGGGGAGATGAAAAACTGTTTTTT. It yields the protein CASSFPKDRGDEKLFF.

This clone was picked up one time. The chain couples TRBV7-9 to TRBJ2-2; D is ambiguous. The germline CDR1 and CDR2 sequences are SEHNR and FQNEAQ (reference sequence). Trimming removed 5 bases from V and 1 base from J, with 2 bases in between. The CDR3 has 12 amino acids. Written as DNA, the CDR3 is TGTGCCAGCAGCCTGAACACCGGGGAGCTGTTTTTT. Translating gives CASSLNTGELFF.

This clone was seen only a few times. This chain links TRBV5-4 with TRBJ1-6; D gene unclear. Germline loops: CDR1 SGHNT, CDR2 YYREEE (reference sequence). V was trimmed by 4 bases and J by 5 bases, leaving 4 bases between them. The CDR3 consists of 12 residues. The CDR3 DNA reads TGTGCCAGCAGCACTGATAATTCACCCCTCCACTTT. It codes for CASSTDNSPLHF.

The CDR3 nucleotides are TGCGCCAGCAGCCAAGTAGGGACTATAAACAATGAGCAGTTCTTC. The encoded protein is CASSQVGTINNEQFF. The chain employs TRBV4-1 and TRBJ2-1; TRBD2 aligns across 7 bases. After removal of 1 base from V and 5 bases from J, the junction contained 5 bases not matched to a gene. The CDR3 contains 15 residues. Germline V gene lookup returns CDR1 MGHRA and CDR2 YSYEKL.

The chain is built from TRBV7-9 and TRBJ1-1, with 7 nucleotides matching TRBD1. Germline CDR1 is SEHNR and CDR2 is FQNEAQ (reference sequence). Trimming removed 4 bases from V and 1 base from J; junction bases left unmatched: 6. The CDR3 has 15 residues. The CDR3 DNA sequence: TGTGCCAGCAGCTCTCGACAGGGCCCGAACACTGAAGCTTTCTTT. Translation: CASSSRQGPNTEAFF.